This is a list of T cell receptor beta chains from one sample in a study of cytomegalovirus exposure and HLA in healthy donors. This table comes from immunoSEQ multiplex PCR, and its TCRdb copy is limited to in-frame clones, with some not included. The sample has 120,000 to 150,000 clones; around 80% are singletons. The sample consisted of PBMCs. Source of these receptors: a boy aged 2-9 years in good health and CMV-seronegative. Both conserved end residues are part of each CDR3. The D gene is left open where the match is weak. The size entry is marked missing in some rows and otherwise reads once, few, many or a size class.

>TRBV11-2|.|TRBD2|TRBJ2-1
TGTGCCAGCAGCCCACGGACTAGCGCAATTTACAATGAGCAGTTCTTC
CASSPRTSAIYNEQFF
>TRBV2|few|.|TRBJ1-1
TGTGCCAGCAGGATAGTTGAAGCTTTCTTT
CASRIVEAFF
>TRBV29-1|.|.|TRBJ2-7
TGCAGCGCCGGCACCACTCTGGGACACCCCACGTTCGAGCAGTACTTC
CSAGTTLGHPTFEQYF
>TRBV30|.|TRBD1|TRBJ2-7
TGTGCCTGGAGTGGACCCAGGACAGGGAAAACCTACGAGCAGTACTTC
CAWSGPRTGKTYEQYF
>TRBV4-3|.|.|TRBJ2-2
TGCGCCAGCAGCCAAGATCTGAGGACACCATACACCGGGGAGCTGTTTTTT
CASSQDLRTPYTGELFF
>TRBV15|once|.|TRBJ2-7
TGTGCCACCAGCAGAGCAGGCTACGAGCAGTACTTC
CATSRAGYEQYF
>TRBV28|once|.|TRBJ2-6
TGTGCCAGCAGGGCAGAGGGTGGGGCCAACGTCCTGACTTTC
CASRAEGGANVLTF
>TRBV19|.|.|TRBJ2-4
TGTGCCAGTAGTCGGGAAGCCAAAAACATTCAGTACTTC
CASSREAKNIQYF
>TRBV4-3|.|.|TRBJ2-4
TGCGCCAGCAGCCAAGAGGGTCCAAGCGAGGGCGGGGACATTCAGTACTTC
CASSQEGPSEGGDIQYF
>TRBV13|.|TRBD1|TRBJ2-7
TGTGCCAGCAGCTTCTCACCCGGGACAGCTAACTACGAGCAGTACTTC
CASSFSPGTANYEQYF
>TRBV11-3|.|.|TRBJ2-3
TGTGCCAGCAGCTTAGAACAGCGGGATACGCAGTATTTT
CASSLEQRDTQYF
>TRBV10-3|.|TRBD2|TRBJ2-7
TGTGCCATCAGTGGACTAGCGGGTATTCCCTACGAGCAGTACTTC
CAISGLAGIPYEQYF
>TRBV19|.|TRBD1|TRBJ1-1
TGTGCCAGTAGTAGGGACCGGGACAGTGAAGCTTTCTTT
CASSRDRDSEAFF
>TRBV5-1|few|TRBD2|TRBJ2-7
TGCGCCAGCGCGACCGTAAGCGGGAGGCCGGCCGAGCAGTACTTC
CASATVSGRPAEQYF
>TRBV6-4|.|.|TRBJ2-2
TGTGCCAGCAGTGACCAGGACACCGGGGAGCTGTTTTTT
CASSDQDTGELFF
>TRBV5-5|.|.|TRBJ2-7
TGTGCCAGCAGCTCGCCCTTCGGTTTTTACGAGCAGTACTTC
CASSSPFGFYEQYF
>TRBV6-5|.|.|TRBJ1-6
TGTGCCAGCAGGAGAGGAGCCAATTCACCCCTCCACTTT
CASRRGANSPLHF
>TRBV14|.|TRBD2|TRBJ2-7
TGTGCCAGCAGCCAGACTAGCGGGAGTTCCCACGAGCAGTACTTC
CASSQTSGSSHEQYF
>TRBV5-1|.|TRBD1|TRBJ2-1
TGCGCCAGCAGCTTAGAACAGGGGCAGGGCAATGAGCAGTTCTTC
CASSLEQGQGNEQFF
>TRBV6-5|few|TRBD1|TRBJ2-7
TGTGCCAGCAGACGTACGGCCAGGGGGCACGAGCAGTACTTC
CASRRTARGHEQYF
>TRBV2|.|.|TRBJ2-7
TGTGCCAGCAGTCCTGTCTACGAGCAGTACTTC
CASSPVYEQYF
>TRBV6-1|few|.|TRBJ1-5
TGTGCCAGCAGTCCTTCTCTTAGCAATCAGCCCCAGCATTTT
CASSPSLSNQPQHF
>TRBV19|.|TRBD1|TRBJ1-5
TGTGCCAGTAGTATAAGTGAGGGGGCGCCTAATCAGCCCCAGCATTTT
CASSISEGAPNQPQHF
>TRBV5-1|few|.|TRBJ2-7
TGCGCCAGCAGCTTGGACAGCCCCTACGAGCAGTACTTC
CASSLDSPYEQYF
>TRBV11-2|.|TRBD2|TRBJ2-2
TGTGCCAGCAGCTTAGCGGGGGGGAACACCGGGGAGCTGTTTTTT
CASSLAGGNTGELFF
>TRBV7-2|.|.|TRBJ2-5
TGTGCCAGCAGCTTAGTCGGACAGCTACAAGAGACCCAGTACTTC
CASSLVGQLQETQYF
>TRBV2|.|TRBD2|TRBJ2-3
TGTGCCAGCAAGAGACGGACTAGCGGGAGGGTAGAGGGGACAGATACGCAGTATTTT
CASKRRTSGRVEGTDTQYF
>TRBV5-1|.|.|TRBJ2-7
TGCGCCAGCTCCGACACAGGGACTACCTACGAGCAGTACTTC
CASSDTGTTYEQYF
>TRBV28|medium-sized|TRBD1|TRBJ1-6
TGTGCCAGCAGTCAAGTTACAGGGGAGGTAAAACCCCTCCACTTT
CASSQVTGEVKPLHF
>TRBV5-1|.|TRBD2|TRBJ2-5
TGCGCCAGCAGCCCGCTCAAACTAGCGGGAAAAGAGACCCAGTACTTC
CASSPLKLAGKETQYF
>TRBV7-9|.|.|TRBJ2-3
TGTGCCAGCAGCTTAGCGACAGGTCACAGGGATACGCAGTATTTT
CASSLATGHRDTQYF
>TRBV19|.|TRBD1|TRBJ2-7
TGTGCCAGTAGTCCGGGACAGGCGTTCCAGCAGTACTTC
CASSPGQAFQQYF
>TRBV7-8|.|TRBD1|TRBJ1-2
TGTGCCAGCAGCCAAGACGGACAGGGGAATATAGAGGGCTACACCTTC
CASSQDGQGNIEGYTF
>TRBV7-9|.|.|TRBJ1-1
TGTGCCAGCTGCCGAGGGTCGTCAACATGGGTGGACACTGAAGCTTTCTTT
CASCRGSSTWVDTEAFF
>TRBV6-6|.|.|TRBJ2-5
TGTGCCAGCAGTTACGAGGCTGGGGAGACCCAGTACTTC
CASSYEAGETQYF
>TRBV6-5|.|.|TRBJ1-5
TGTGCCAGCAGTTACAGGGAGATACGGCCCCAGCATTTT
CASSYREIRPQHF
>TRBV15|.|.|TRBJ1-3
TGTGCCACCAGCAACAGCAGGAGAAACACCATATATTTT
CATSNSRRNTIYF
>TRBV28|.|.|TRBJ2-1
TGTGCCAGCAGTAGCAGGGTGGGGGAGCAGTTCTTC
CASSSRVGEQFF
>TRBV5-5|once|.|TRBJ1-2
TGTGCCAGCAGCTCCAACCAGGGGATTGATTCCTATGGCTACACCTTC
CASSSNQGIDSYGYTF
>TRBV30|.|.|TRBJ1-6
TGTGCCTGGACCCCGGGGGGGGCGAGTAATTCACCCCTCCACTTT
CAWTPGGASNSPLHF
>TRBV28|.|.|TRBJ2-1
TGTGCCAGCAGTCAGCCCGGGACTCCACCTAATGAGCAGTTCTTC
CASSQPGTPPNEQFF
>TRBV30|.|TRBD1|TRBJ1-1
TGTGCCTTCGGGACAGGGGTCACTCGGGGCACTGAAGCTTTCTTT
CAFGTGVTRGTEAFF
>TRBV11-2|once|.|TRBJ1-1
TGTGCCAGCAGCTTACCTCCCTCTAGGGGAACTGAAGCTTTCTTT
CASSLPPSRGTEAFF
>TRBV18|.|.|TRBJ2-4
TGTGCCAGCTCAACCACCGGGACCAAAAACATTCAGTACTTC
CASSTTGTKNIQYF
>TRBV4-1|.|.|TRBJ2-7
TGCGCCAGCAGCCAATATCAGGACAGTGACGAGCAGTACTTC
CASSQYQDSDEQYF
>TRBV4-1|.|TRBD2|TRBJ2-1
TGCGCCAGCAGCCGCAGTAGCGGGAGGGCCTTTGAGCAGTTCTTC
CASSRSSGRAFEQFF
>TRBV6-4|.|TRBD1|TRBJ2-3
TGTGCCAGCAGTGGCGGGACAGGGGGCGCAGATACGCAGTATTTT
CASSGGTGGADTQYF
>TRBV19|.|.|TRBJ1-4
TGTGCCAGTAGTATTGGGGGAGGGAATGAAAAACTGTTTTTT
CASSIGGGNEKLFF
>TRBV29-1|once|TRBD2|TRBJ2-7
TGCAGCGTTGTAGGCGCGGGAGGCGAGCAGTACTTC
CSVVGAGGEQYF
>TRBV4-1|once|.|TRBJ1-6
TGCGCCAGCAGCCAAGAGTACGGGAGAAATTCACCCCTCCACTTT
CASSQEYGRNSPLHF
>TRBV28|.|.|TRBJ2-1
TGTGCCAGCATCGGACTCCAGAGCTCCTACAATGAGCAGTTCTTC
CASIGLQSSYNEQFF
>TRBV2|.|.|TRBJ2-3
TGTGCCAGCAGAATGTTGCAGGGGCAGGATACGCAGTATTTT
CASRMLQGQDTQYF
>TRBV28|.|.|TRBJ2-6
TGTGCCAGCAGTTTACGTTCTGGGGCCAACGTCCTGACTTTC
CASSLRSGANVLTF
>TRBV2|.|.|TRBJ2-7
TGTGCTATTTATGGGGCAGGGTACGACGAGCAGTACTTC
CAIYGAGYDEQYF
>TRBV7-3|once|TRBD1|TRBJ2-5
TGTGCCAGCAGCTTAGGGCAGGGGGCGTTAGAGACCCAGTACTTC
CASSLGQGALETQYF
>TRBV2|.|TRBD1|TRBJ1-5
TGTGCCAGCAGCTGGGACAGGGTTGTAGATCAGCCCCAGCATTTT
CASSWDRVVDQPQHF